The next 14 T cell receptor beta chains were all read from a single sample in a study of blood T cell repertoires in COVID-19. Profiled with immunoSEQ multiplex PCR; TCRdb holds only in-frame clones, not every one. The sample lists tens of thousands of clones; 65% to 85% were seen once. The sequenced material came from peripheral blood. The receptors stem from a man in his fifties or sixties with acute or convalescent COVID-19.

This clone was detected a few times. The chain couples TRBV5-1 to TRBJ1-4, with a weak D call TRBD1 (6 bases). This CDR3 is built from 13 residues. CDR1 and CDR2 (germline): SGHRS, YFSETQ. Trimming cost V 2 bases and J 8 bases, with 10 bases left between them. The CDR3 sequence is CASSFQGSEKLFF. The CDR3, as DNA: TGCGCCAGCAGCTTCCAGGGGAGCGAAAAACTGTTTTTT.

The chain couples TRBV5-6 to TRBJ2-1; the match to TRBD2 covers 15 bases. V shed 5 bases and J 10 bases; nucleotides not matched to a gene: 7. The CDR3 runs 15 residues. CDR1 and CDR2 (germline): SGHDT, YYEEEE. The CDR3 DNA is TGTGCCAGCAGGAAGGGACTAGCGGGGGGCGGGGAGCAGTTCTTC. Its protein is CASRKGLAGGGEQFF.

The V gene is TRBV11-2, the J gene TRBJ1-1; D remains ambiguous. Germline CDR1 and CDR2: SGHAT and FQNNGV. The CDR3 is made up of 16 amino acids. V lost 0 bases, J lost 7 bases, and 18 bases lay in between. The CDR3, as DNA: TGTGCCAGCAGCTTAGATAGGAGGCCCGGGAGTGGTGAAGCTTTCTTT. Its protein is CASSLDRRPGSGEAFF.

This chain connects TRBV28 to TRBJ1-1, with 8 bases matching TRBD1. The germline V gene has CDR1 MDHEN and CDR2 SYDVKM. This CDR3 has 14 amino acids. Losses at the gene ends were 3 bases for V and 10 bases for J; bases not matched to a gene: 10. The CDR3 spells CASSFTPDRGGAFF. CDR3 bases: TGTGCCAGCAGTTTCACCCCAGACAGGGGTGGAGCTTTCTTT. The full variable domain, with the rest looked up from reference TRBV28 and TRBJ1-1, is DVKVTQSSRYLVKRTGEKVFLECVQDMDHENMFWYRQDPGLGLRLIYFSYDVKMKEKGDIPEGYSVSREKKERFSLILESASTNQTSMYLCASSFTPDRGGAFFGQGTRLTVV.

This chain joins TRBV7-2 and TRBJ1-4; no clear D gene. V was pared by 5 bases and J by 7 bases, with 14 bases between. The CDR3 runs 14 residues. Germline V gene lookup returns CDR1 SGHTA and CDR2 FQGNSA. The CDR3 sequence is CASSLDTGSEKLFF. The CDR3 DNA reads as TGTGCCAGCAGCCTTGACACGGGAAGTGAAAAACTGTTTTTT.

As concerns this clone: Other DNA sequences in the sample encode the same CDR3. J is TRBJ1-3 and V is TRBV5-1; 9 bases align to TRBD1. V gave up 4 bases and J gave up 3 bases; unmatched junction bases: 5. Looked up from germline, CDR1 is SGHRS and CDR2 is YFSETQ. CDR3 length: 15 residues. The CDR3 reads CASSLGTGSGNTIYF. The DNA of the CDR3 is TGCGCCAGCAGCCTCGGGACAGGGAGTGGAAACACCATATATTTT.

The J gene is TRBJ1-1, the V gene TRBV7-2; D not resolved. The CDR3 is 15 amino acids. V lost 4 bases and J 4 bases, leaving 16 bases between the germline ends. Germline assignment: CDR1 SGHTA and CDR2 FQGNSA. The CDR3 is CASSYRASAGTEAFF. In DNA, the CDR3 is TGTGCCAGCAGCTACCGGGCCTCGGCGGGCACTGAAGCTTTCTTT.

The chain joins TRBV18 to TRBJ1-1, with D perhaps TRBD1 (5 bases). The germline V gene has CDR1 KGHSH and CDR2 LQKENI. The CDR3 runs 15 residues. V was cut by 2 bases and J by 5 bases, with 15 bases left in between. In nucleotides, the CDR3 is TGTGCCAGCTCACCAACAATGCAGGGCAGGACTGAAGCTTTCTTT. It yields the protein CASSPTMQGRTEAFF. The full variable domain, rest sourced from reference TRBV18 and TRBJ1-1, is NAGVMQNPRHLVRRRGQEARLRCSPMKGHSHVYWYRQLPEEGLKFMVYLQKENIIDESGMPKERFSAEFPKEGPSILRIQQVVRGDSAAYFCASSPTMQGRTEAFFGQGTRLTVV.

The V and J genes are TRBV27 and TRBJ1-3; possibly TRBD1 for D (5 bases). Germline V gene sequence: CDR1 MNHEY, CDR2 SMNVEV (reference sequence). This CDR3 region has 15 residues. The germline V and J ends were trimmed by 2 bases and 1 base, with 9 bases remaining between them. The CDR3 DNA follows: TGTGCCAGCAGTTTAGCAGGGCAGTCTGGAAACACCATATATTTT. Its translation is CASSLAGQSGNTIYF.

The V gene is TRBV20-1, the J gene TRBJ2-3; weak D call: TRBD2 (7 bases). The V gene's germline CDR1 is DFQATT and CDR2 SNEGSKA (reference sequence). V lost 3 bases and J lost 4, with 20 bases in between. The CDR3 has 16 residues. Written as DNA, the CDR3 is TGCAGTGCTAGTAAGCCTTGGGGGGGCAGGGCAGATACGCAGTATTTT. Encoded protein: CSASKPWGGRADTQYF.

This clone was detected a few times. V gene TRBV6-5 combines with J gene TRBJ1-5, with D unclear. Trimming removed 8 bases at V and 3 bases at J, with 8 bases between. There are 12 residues in the CDR3. From germline, CDR1 is MNHEY and CDR2 SVGAGI. In DNA, the CDR3 is TGTGCCAGCCGGGGTGTCAATCAGCCCCAGCATTTT. The encoded protein is CASRGVNQPQHF.

The V gene is TRBV7-7, the J gene TRBJ2-1; 9 nucleotides align to TRBD2. CDR1 is SSHAT and CDR2 is FNYEAQ in the germline V gene (reference sequence). V trimming: 2 bases; J trimming: 5 bases; junction bases outside the gene matches: 7. The CDR3 is 16 residues long. CDR3: CASSLQSGGPNNEQFF. In nucleotides, the CDR3 is TGTGCCAGCAGCTTACAGAGCGGGGGGCCAAACAATGAGCAGTTCTTC.

The rearrangement links TRBV6-5 to TRBJ2-1; 10 nucleotides match TRBD1. This CDR3 spans 15 amino acids. The V gene's germline CDR1 is MNHEY and CDR2 SVGAGI. V lost 4 bases and J lost 4; bases outside the gene matches: 4. The CDR3 DNA reads TGTGCCAGCAGTTCACCGGGACAGGGGTACAATGAGCAGTTCTTC. Residues: CASSSPGQGYNEQFF.

This chain uses TRBV9 with TRBJ2-6; 7 bases line up with TRBD1. The CDR3 sequence is 20 residues long. The germline V gene has CDR1 SGDLS and CDR2 YYNGEE. After removal of 2 bases from V and 4 bases from J, the junction contained 18 bases not matched to a gene. The CDR3 reads CASSVSVRRTGEAGANVLTF. In nucleotides, the CDR3 is TGTGCCAGCAGCGTCAGCGTAAGGAGAACAGGGGAAGCAGGGGCCAACGTCCTGACTTTC.